The T cell receptor beta chain described here comes from a study of cytomegalovirus exposure and HLA in healthy donors. With 60 Vbeta and 13 Jbeta primers, the PCR was carried out. Here immunoSEQ multiplex PCR was the method, and the copy in TCRdb shows in-frame clones only, minus some. The top ten clones hold roughly 3% of a sample with 63,000 or so clones, around four fifths of them seen once. The specimen sequenced was PBMCs. The source of this sequence is a woman aged 25 to 45 in good health and CMV-seronegative.

The CDR3, as DNA: TGTGCCAGCAAGGCAGGGTCCTACGAGCAGTACTTC. It encodes CASKAGSYEQYF. The chain couples TRBV2 to TRBJ2-7; TRBD1 might be the D (5 bases). The CDR3 is made up of 12 amino acids. Germline V lookup: CDR1 SNHLY, CDR2 FYNNEI. Trimming left V 7 bases short and J 1 base short, with 8 bases between.